The T cell receptor (beta chain) described here comes from a study of regulatory T cells in long-lasting Graves disease. To make TCR beta libraries, researchers used iRepertoire HTBI primers and Arm-PCR of CDR3 regions. TCRdb reanalysed the multiplex PCR reads using MiXCR and keeps one entry per CDR3 protein. This table has hundreds of thousands of distinct CDR3 sequences, 15% to 20% appearing once. The time point is: newly diagnosed GD, antithyroid drugs for less than 3 months. After RNA was extracted from PBMCs, the TCR library was made from it. Unmatched junction bases numbered 12, after V lost 3 bases and J lost 10 bases. There are 15 residues in the CDR3. Study-level points and caveats: Persistent disease showed a preference for TRBV28, TRBJ1-2 and TRBJ2-5.

This clonotype appeared many times. Its antigen is currently unknown. The sample was also linked to a second study, of T cells in Graves' hyperthyroidism and ophthalmopathy.

This specimen consisted of peripheral blood mononuclear cells (PBMCs), obtained at new diagnosis, from a patient treated with antithyroid drugs. The receptor's source is a man between 18 and 35 years old with Graves disease. The chain links TRBV12-3 or TRBV12-4 to TRBJ2-1; 7 bases match TRBD2. The CDR3 nucleotides are TGTGCCAGCAGTTTGGGTGGGAGGGCCTGGGGAGAGCAGTTCTTC. This gives the protein CASSLGGRAWGEQFF.